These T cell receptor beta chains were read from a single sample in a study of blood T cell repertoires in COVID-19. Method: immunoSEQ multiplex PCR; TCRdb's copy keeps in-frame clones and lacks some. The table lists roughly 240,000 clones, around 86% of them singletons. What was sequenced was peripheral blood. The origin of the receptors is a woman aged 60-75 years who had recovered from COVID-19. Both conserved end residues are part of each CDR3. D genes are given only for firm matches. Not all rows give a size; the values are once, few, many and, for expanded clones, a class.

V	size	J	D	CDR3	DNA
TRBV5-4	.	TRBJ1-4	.	CASSLTGRDNEKLFF	TGTGCCAGCAGCTTGACAGGGCGAGATAATGAAAAACTGTTTTTT
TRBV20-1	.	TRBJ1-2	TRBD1	CSASFSGQGGGYTF	TGCAGTGCTAGTTTCTCGGGACAGGGCGGCGGCTACACCTTC
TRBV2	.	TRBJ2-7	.	CASRGPTGSHEQYF	TGTGCCAGCAGGGGCCCGACAGGTTCCCACGAGCAGTACTTC
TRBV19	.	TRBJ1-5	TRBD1	CASSGTGGRQPQHF	TGTGCCAGTAGCGGGACAGGGGGCAGGCAGCCCCAGCATTTT
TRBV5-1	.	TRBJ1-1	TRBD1	CASSSGDRDATEAFF	TGCGCCAGCAGCTCGGGGGACAGGGATGCCACTGAAGCTTTCTTT
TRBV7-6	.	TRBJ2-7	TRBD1	CASSWKPGQTYEQYF	TGTGCCAGCAGCTGGAAACCGGGACAGACCTACGAGCAGTACTTC
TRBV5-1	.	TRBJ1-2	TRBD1	CASSLAETGGISYTF	TGCGCCAGCAGCTTGGCCGAGACAGGGGGCATAAGCTACACCTTC
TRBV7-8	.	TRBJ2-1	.	CASAPREGGAKQFF	TGTGCCAGCGCTCCTCGGGAAGGCGGGGCTAAGCAGTTCTTC
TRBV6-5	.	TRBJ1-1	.	CASLNRAMNTEAFF	TGTGCCAGCTTGAACAGGGCGATGAACACTGAAGCTTTCTTT
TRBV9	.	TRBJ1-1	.	CASSGGSRNTEAFF	TGTGCCAGCAGCGGAGGCAGTCGGAACACTGAAGCTTTCTTT
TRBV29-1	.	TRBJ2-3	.	CSVTRTASTDTQYF	TGCAGCGTTACCCGGACAGCTAGCACAGATACGCAGTATTTT
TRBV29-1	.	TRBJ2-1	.	CSVDSPASYNEQFF	TGCAGCGTTGACTCGCCTGCTAGCTACAATGAGCAGTTCTTC
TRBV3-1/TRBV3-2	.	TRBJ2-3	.	CASSQDPGSDTQYF	TGTGCCAGCAGCCAAGATCCCGGGTCCGATACGCAGTATTTT
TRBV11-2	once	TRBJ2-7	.	CASSSTQTYEQYF	TGTGCCAGCAGCTCGACACAGACCTACGAGCAGTACTTC
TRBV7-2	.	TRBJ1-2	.	CASSLGGSGGYTF	TGTGCCAGCAGCTTAGGTGGGTCGGGTGGCTACACCTTC
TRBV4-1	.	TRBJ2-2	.	CASSRSGQPNTGELFF	TGCGCCAGCAGCCGTTCCGGACAGCCGAACACCGGGGAGCTGTTTTTT
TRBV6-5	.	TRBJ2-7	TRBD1	CASGRGQAYEQYF	TGTGCCAGCGGAAGGGGACAGGCCTACGAGCAGTACTTC
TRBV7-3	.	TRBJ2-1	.	CASSPDSYNEQFF	TGTGCCAGCAGCCCGGACAGCTACAATGAGCAGTTCTTC
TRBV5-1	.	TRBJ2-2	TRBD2	CASRYTGTSGVPPTGELFF	TGCGCCAGCAGATATACCGGGACTAGCGGGGTTCCCCCCACCGGGGAGCTGTTTTTT
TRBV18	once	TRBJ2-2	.	CATIIFGGTGELFF	TGTGCCACCATCATCTTCGGAGGGACCGGGGAGCTGTTTTTT
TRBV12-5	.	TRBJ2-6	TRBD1	CASGLDRGQDAYSGANVLTF	TGTGCTAGTGGTTTGGATAGAGGACAGGACGCCTACTCTGGGGCCAACGTCCTGACTTTC
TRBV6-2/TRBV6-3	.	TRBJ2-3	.	CASSFGHRTDTQYF	TGTGCCAGCAGCTTCGGACACCGCACAGATACGCAGTATTTT